This TCR beta chain was identified during a study of T cells after yellow fever vaccination. Looking at the study overall: Preparation of fractions with low cell numbers was performed using SMART-Seq v4 Ultra Low Input.

Whole-study findings and limits: A limited proportion of clonotypes was detected within both the CD4 and CD8 compartments. At around 96% for CD4 and approximately 89% for CD8, most primary-vaccination clones showed up again after the booster.

From germline, CDR1 is MNHNS and CDR2 SASEGT. CDR3 length: 14 amino acids. V lost 6 bases, J lost 6 bases, and 17 bases lay in between. Universal primer sites and UMIs were introduced during 5'RACE template-switching synthesis of TCR cDNA. TCRdb reanalysed the 5' RACE reads using MiXCR and keeps one entry per CDR3 protein. There are approximately 300,000 distinct CDR3 sequences in the sample; about 6.6% occur only once, and 18% lies in the top ten. A note on this clonotype: As yet, its antigen is unknown.

The origin of this receptor is a man younger than 35 who received the YFV17D yellow fever vaccine. The chain carries TRBV6-1 and TRBJ1-2, with D perhaps matching TRBD1 (6 bases). The input for sequencing was PBMCs, taken more than 40 days after the first yellow fever vaccination. CDR3 sequence: CASRTPGGDDGYTF. DNA of the CDR3: TGTGCCAGCAGAACACCGGGGGGCGACGATGGCTACACCTTC.